One and the same sample provided the 12 T cell receptor beta chains below, sequenced in a study of blood T cells in healthy people across ages. A sample-barcoded 5' primer and a J-beta primer mix were used in a second PCR of roughly 7 to 11 cycles. TCRdb itself ran the 5' RACE reads through MiXCR, one entry per CDR3 protein. The table has 800,000 to 1,000,000 distinct CDR3 sequences, 48% seen once. The sequenced sample was blood. These TCRs come from a man under 40 in good health.

This clonotype was picked up a small number of times. The chain is built from TRBV20-1 and TRBJ2-7; D not certain. V lost 1 base to trimming and J lost 0 bases, with 10 bases between them. CDR1 DFQATT and CDR2 SNEGSKA come from the germline V gene (reference sequence). The CDR3 loop spans 14 amino acids. The CDR3 sequence is CSARGLKSSYEQYF. Written as DNA, the CDR3 is TGCAGTGCTAGAGGTCTAAAGAGCTCCTACGAGCAGTACTTC.

CDR3: CAISARDSAFF. For the CDR3, the DNA is TGTGCCATCAGTGCTAGGGACAGCGCTTTCTTT. This chain links TRBV10-3 with TRBJ1-1, with TRBD1 matching over 7 bases. The CDR3 loop spans 11 amino acids. The ends lost 4 bases at V and 11 bases at J; junction bases unmatched: 4. Looked up from germline, CDR1 is ENHRY and CDR2 is SYGVKD.

This rearrangement joins TRBV2 to TRBJ2-1; the match to TRBD2 covers 8 bases. The V gene's germline CDR1 is SNHLY and CDR2 FYNNEI. J gave up 3 bases and V 2 bases, and 15 bases lay outside the gene matches. The CDR3 runs 19 residues. The CDR3 nucleotides read TGTGCCAGCAGTGAAATCCGTCACAGCCCGGGGGGGCTCTACAATGAGCAGTTCTTC. Translating gives CASSEIRHSPGGLYNEQFF.

This clonotype has only one observation. This chain connects TRBV7-2 to TRBJ1-1, with unresolved D. The CDR3 is made up of 13 amino acids. CDR1 and CDR2 from the germline V gene are SGHTA and FQGNSA. V gave up 5 bases and J gave up 6 bases, with 13 bases separating them. CDR3 loop: CASSPLMSAEAFF. The CDR3 DNA reads as TGTGCCAGCAGCCCCCTTATGTCCGCTGAAGCTTTCTTT.

This clonotype was detected many times. The V gene is TRBV3-1, the J gene TRBJ2-5; D possibly corresponds to TRBD2 (5 bases). The CDR3 has 14 residues. Germline V CDR1 and CDR2: LGHDT, YNNKEL (reference sequence). Trimming took off 4 bases at V and 3 bases at J, with 12 bases between the two ends. The CDR3 coding sequence is TGTGCCAGCAGCCCCTCGGGGTTAGAAGAGACCCAGTACTTC. It is translated as CASSPSGLEETQYF.

This clonotype turned up a few times. The V call is TRBV21-1, the J call TRBJ2-1; TRBD2, the D gene given by the table, was not confirmed from the DNA. TRBV21-1 has pseudogene status. CDR3 size: 11 residues. CDR3 amino acids: CAIGGRSEQFF. CDR3 sequence (DNA): TGTGCCATCGGGGGGAGGAGTGAGCAGTTCTTC.

This chain links TRBV2 with TRBJ2-5; the match to TRBD1 covers 7 bases. From germline, CDR1 is SNHLY and CDR2 FYNNEI. The CDR3 is made up of 16 amino acids. J gave up 1 base and V 3 bases, and 8 bases lay outside the gene matches. CDR3 nucleotide sequence: TGTGCCAGCAGTGAGGGCAGGGGGTGGGCCCAAGAGACCCAGTACTTC. Residues: CASSEGRGWAQETQYF.

This clonotype was counted ten times or more. The chain carries TRBV27 and TRBJ2-7; D unresolved. CDR3 length: 15 residues. Germline V gene data show CDR1 as MNHEY and CDR2 as SMNVEV (reference sequence). V was trimmed by 2 bases and J by 2 bases, leaving 13 bases between them. CDR3 protein: CASSLGPGFAYEQYF. The CDR3, as DNA: TGTGCCAGCAGTTTAGGACCAGGTTTCGCCTACGAGCAGTACTTC.

This sequence joins TRBV12-3 or TRBV12-4 and TRBJ2-4, with TRBD1 matching over 10 bases. The CDR3 runs to 15 residues. Unmatched junction bases numbered 9, after V lost 5 bases and J lost 8 bases. The DNA of the CDR3 is TGTGCCAGCAGTACTCTCGGGGACAGGGGAGACATTCAGTACTTC. It is translated as CASSTLGDRGDIQYF.

This rearrangement joins TRBV4-2 to TRBJ1-1, with 9 bases identical to TRBD1. Germline V gene sequence: CDR1 LGHNA, CDR2 YNFKEQ. The junction had 10 bases not matched to a gene; V was cut back by 3 bases and J by 8 bases. The CDR3 covers 15 residues. This chain's CDR3 is CASSQVTGGGTEAFF. The CDR3 DNA is TGTGCCAGCAGCCAGGTTACAGGGGGCGGCACCGAAGCTTTCTTT.

With regard to this clonotype: This may be a read error: a much more frequent sequence differs by one nucleotide. The chain carries TRBV10-3 and TRBJ2-7, with no clear D. Germline CDR1 is ENHRY and CDR2 is SYGVKD. CDR3 length: 12 amino acids. In DNA form, the CDR3 reads TGTACCATCAGTGACACCTCCTACGAGCAGTACTTC. Translation: CTISDTSYEQYF.

The rearrangement links TRBV5-1 to TRBJ2-5, with D possibly matching TRBD1 (6 bases). Germline V CDR1 and CDR2: SGHRS, YFSETQ. V dropped 0 bases and J dropped 5 bases, with 14 bases sitting between them. The CDR3 consists of 15 residues. CDR3 nucleotides: TGCGCCAGCAGCTTGGGAGAATTGAGGGGGGAGACCCAGTACTTC. Protein product: CASSLGELRGETQYF.